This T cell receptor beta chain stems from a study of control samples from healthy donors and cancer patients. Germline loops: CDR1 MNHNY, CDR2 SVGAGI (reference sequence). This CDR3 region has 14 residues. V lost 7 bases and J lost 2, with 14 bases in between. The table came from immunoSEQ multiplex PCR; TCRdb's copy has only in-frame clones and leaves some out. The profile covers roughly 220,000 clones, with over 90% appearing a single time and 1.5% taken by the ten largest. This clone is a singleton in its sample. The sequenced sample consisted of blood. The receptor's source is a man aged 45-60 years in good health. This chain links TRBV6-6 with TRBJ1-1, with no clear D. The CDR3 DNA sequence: TGTGCCAGCACCTATATGGAGGTTAACACTGAAGCTTTCTTT. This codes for CASTYMEVNTEAFF.